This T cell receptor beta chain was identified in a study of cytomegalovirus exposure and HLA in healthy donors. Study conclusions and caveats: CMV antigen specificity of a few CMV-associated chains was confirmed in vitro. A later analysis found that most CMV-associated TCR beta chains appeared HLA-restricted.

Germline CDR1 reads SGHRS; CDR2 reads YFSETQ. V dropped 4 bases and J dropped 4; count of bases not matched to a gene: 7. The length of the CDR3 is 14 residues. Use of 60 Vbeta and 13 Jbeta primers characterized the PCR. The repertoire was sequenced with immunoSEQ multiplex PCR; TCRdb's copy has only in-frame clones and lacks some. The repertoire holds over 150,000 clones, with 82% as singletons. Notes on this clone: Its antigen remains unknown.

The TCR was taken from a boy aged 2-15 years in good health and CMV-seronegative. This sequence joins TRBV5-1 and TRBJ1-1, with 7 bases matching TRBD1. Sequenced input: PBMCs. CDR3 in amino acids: CASSDQGGSTEAFF. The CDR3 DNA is TGCGCCAGCAGCGATCAGGGGGGTAGCACTGAAGCTTTCTTT.